This T cell receptor (beta chain) was documented in a study of multiple sclerosis patients with progressive multifocal leukoencephalopathy. The time point is: time of PML onset. J lost 3 bases, V lost 4 bases, and 7 bases had no gene match. This CDR3 is built from 16 residues. CDR1 LNHDA and CDR2 SQIVND come from the germline V gene (reference sequence). TCRdb keeps only in-frame clones here, not all; method: immunoSEQ multiplex PCR. The table includes tens of thousands of clones, roughly 85% detected once. The rearrangement uses TRBV19 and TRBJ1-5; TRBD1 matches at 9 bases. The sequence came from a young woman with progressive multifocal leukoencephalopathy. This specimen was PBMCs, taken from a patient treated with natalizumab. CDR3 sequence reads: CASSTDGTGPNQPQHF. CDR3 coding DNA: TGTGCCAGTAGTACTGATGGGACAGGGCCCAATCAGCCCCAGCATTTT.